This T cell receptor (beta chain) was found in a study of T cell repertoires in cytomegalovirus infection. Study-wide background: A matching HLA type, together with CMV infection, was signaled by public TCR beta signatures.

Findings and limits, study-wide: Predominance within the ex vivo response was attributable to HLA-C-restricted CMV-specific TCR beta clonotypes. The study identified carriers of CMV plus the relevant HLA from cumulative public TCR beta family frequency.

Points on this clonotype: Its target is not known.

MiXCR was run by TCRdb on the reads, yielding one entry per CDR3 protein. The sample has 250,000 to 300,000 distinct CDR3 sequences, roughly 24% seen once; the top ten hold about 14%. Germline lookup yields CDR1 MDHEN and CDR2 SYDVKM. CDR3 size: 16 residues. Trimming removed 4 bases at V and 1 base at J, with 15 bases between. The sample comprised PBMCs. The chain employs TRBV28 and TRBJ2-3; D tentatively reads TRBD1 or TRBD2 (5 bases each). This TCR derives from a human donor in good health (CMV status not recorded). Some clones in this sample may be carry-over from other donors' samples. The CDR3 reads CASSSPRGLGTDTQYF. The CDR3 coding sequence is TGTGCCAGCAGTTCCCCGAGGGGCCTTGGCACAGATACGCAGTATTTT. The full variable domain, its missing parts supplied by reference TRBV28 and TRBJ2-3, is DVKVTQSSRYLVKRTGEKVFLECVQDMDHENMFWYRQDPGLGLRLIYFSYDVKMKEKGDIPEGYSVSREKKERFSLILESASTNQTSMYLCASSSPRGLGTDTQYFGPGTRLTVL.